This T cell receptor beta chain was profiled in a study of shared T cell receptors in the human thymus (dated by TCRdb to the early 2020s). For context, the study as a whole: The study examined how the human thymus generates shared, self-reactive T-cell receptor alpha chains.

For CDR1 and CDR2, the germline V gene lists SGHVS and FQNEAQ. The CDR3 spans 13 residues, from the cysteine through the phenylalanine. Only the CDR3 portion is preserved as DNA: 39 bases, with reading frame beginning at the first base. Trimming at the junction amounts to 5 bases on V and 10 bases on J, and the germline ends lie 15 bases apart. On this clone: Which antigen it targets is not known. No per-base quality is available; no much larger clone lies one base away.

Libraries came from the immunoSEQ multiplex PCR assay. TCRdb limited this immuneACCESS table to in-frame rearrangements with V and J called. A share of clones is missing; checked studies link under half to unresolved V genes, and the rest is unexplained. Within this sample are just under 550,000 clones, with 75% to 85% of them counted one time only. The top ten hold about 0.013% of the sample. The data also belong to a second study, concerning human thymus T cells. Per that second paper: Immunologically healthy infants undergoing open corrective cardiac surgery for congenital heart defects in Finland were used as donors. Thymus tissue was collected as surgical resects that were removed during corrective cardiac surgery. Biased V and J gene segment usage appeared to be present in both thymic and peripheral blood repertoires. According to the related research, thymic TCR repertoires were highly overlapping among unrelated individuals. The study used seven to nine infant thymus samples plus four related peripheral blood samples to characterize TCR alpha and beta repertoires. Donor ages ranged from roughly 6 to 250 days, and the cohort comprised roughly six male and a couple of female infants. After being mechanically released from the tissue, thymocytes were kept at -70 degrees C in pellets of 10-30 million cells. A QIAsymphony instrument was used to extract genomic DNA from frozen cell pellets. The immunoSEQ multiplex PCR assay was used to amplify the TCRB and TCRAD loci from a standardized amount of quality-controlled genomic DNA. The amplicons covered the V(D)J region and were long enough to include the CDR3 and to identify the V and J genes. The commercial immunoSEQ service was used to sequence amplicons on an Illumina platform. Primer bias and sequencing errors were corrected using previously described methods, and TCRAD and TCRB definitions followed the IMGT database. Repertoires were analysed with immunoSEQ Analyzer 3.0 and VDJTools, covering basic statistics, V/J segment usage, diversity estimates, rarefaction and pairwise overlap. To estimate diversity, the Chao1, ChaoE, Efron-Thisted, Shannon and inverse Simpson indices were applied, and diversity was also estimated on datasets down-sampled to the smallest sample. Repertoire overlap was assessed by strict matching of CDR3 nucleotide sequence, V gene and J gene, and clustering was done by Jaccard-based multidimensional scaling. On average, thymus samples yielded about 810,000 unique TCRB clonotypes, whereas blood samples yielded about 80,000.

The receptor was isolated from a boy under three years old with a congenital heart defect. Donor details come from another sample of the same person, matched by shared clones. The sample was thymocytes. The sequence links TRBV7-8 to TRBJ2-1; 6 matching bases give a weak D call of TRBD2. The DNA is TGTGCCAGCAGCCGGTCGGGAGTCTGGGAGCAGTTCTTC. This translates into CASSRSGVWEQFF. With all but the CDR3 taken from the reference TRBV7-8 and TRBJ2-1 genes, the full variable domain is: GAGVSQSPRYKVAKRGQDVALRCDPISGHVSLFWYQQALGQGPEFLTYFQNEAQLDKSGLPSDRFFAERPEGSVSTLKIQRTQQEDSAVYLCASSRSGVWEQFFGPGTRLTVL.